This T cell receptor beta chain is drawn from a study of OX40 agonist ivuxolimab in advanced cancers. Study-level information: One patient with hepatocellular carcinoma and two with cutaneous melanoma, three in all, had partial responses.

Clones were read by immunoSEQ multiplex PCR, and TCRdb kept only the in-frame ones, dropping some. Altogether around 100,000 clones are present, approximately 93% being singletons, with the ten largest covering around 0.25%. The CDR3 is made up of 12 amino acids. V was trimmed by 5 bases and J by 2 bases, leaving 10 bases between them. Germline assignment: CDR1 SQVTM and CDR2 ANQGSEA. To note about this clone: The identical CDR3 is also encoded by other nucleotide sequences in the sample.

The chain is built from TRBV29-1 and TRBJ2-7, with D unclear. This receptor was obtained from an adult with an advanced solid tumor such as melanoma, head and neck, liver or kidney cancer. This specimen was CD4+ or CD8+ T cells sorted from blood, taken in a trial of the OX40 agonist ivuxolimab. CDR3 DNA: TGCAGCGTTTATTTCCAACCCTACGAGCAGTACTTC. As protein: CSVYFQPYEQYF.